A selection of T cell receptor beta chains follows, all from one sample in a study of B cell selection in AIRE deficiency. Sequencing used immunoSEQ multiplex PCR; TCRdb keeps in-frame clones, though not all of them. The table includes about 23,000 clones, roughly 98% detected once. Sequencing was done on a sample of conventional CD4+ T cells sorted from PBMCs. These receptors were obtained from a human donor with AIRE deficiency. Both conserved end residues are part of each CDR3.

V gene,J gene,CDR3 protein
TRBV11-2,TRBJ2-7,CASSLRGLAGAVQYF
TRBV28,TRBJ2-1,CASSAGGTGTNEQFF
TRBV10-1,TRBJ2-1,CASSGLTSNNEQFF
TRBV4-3,TRBJ1-1,CASSAGRLGNTEAFF
TRBV30,TRBJ1-5,CAWSGMGNQPQHF
TRBV7-6,TRBJ1-1,CASRLRGADQNTEAFF
TRBV14,TRBJ1-1,CASSQGLLRLNTEAFF
TRBV19,TRBJ1-3,CASSRGTAGNTIYF
TRBV27,TRBJ2-5,CASSLSGTRETQYF
TRBV29-1,TRBJ2-7,CSVDRGEHEQYF
TRBV4-1,TRBJ1-2,CASRAGGGRNWDGYTF
TRBV7-9,TRBJ1-1,CASSIHQNTEAFF
TRBV29-1,TRBJ2-1,CNEPAGAGGPTTKRNEQFF
TRBV25-1,TRBJ2-2,CASSVLADTGELFF
TRBV10-3,TRBJ2-1,CAISATGDLEQFF
TRBV11-3,TRBJ2-2,CASSSPRTLRGPNTGELFF
TRBV4-3,TRBJ1-1,CASSRQGAGTEAFF
TRBV15,TRBJ2-6,CATSPLGRRSSGANVLTF
TRBV18,TRBJ2-5,CASSPASGLRETQYF
TRBV5-4,TRBJ2-7,CASSLAEAGGYEQYF
TRBV29-1,TRBJ2-1,CSVVALAGNYNEQFF
TRBV7-3,TRBJ2-3,CASSSTGPRTDTQYF
TRBV10-2,TRBJ2-5,CASSESKETQYF
TRBV11-2,TRBJ2-5,CASSFGETQYF
TRBV5-5,TRBJ1-4,CASSLRASAGEKLFF
TRBV29-1,TRBJ2-3,CSATDGTDTQYF
TRBV12-5,TRBJ2-6,CASGGYHAGQSRANVLTF
TRBV19,TRBJ2-7,CASSIVTGVPHEQYF
TRBV7-9,TRBJ2-2,CASSWGQGFSGELFF
TRBV4-3,TRBJ2-2,CASSHPGQGAGELFF
TRBV30,TRBJ2-1,CAWSRQAREQFF
TRBV11-3,TRBJ2-3,CASSHTSGVTDTQYF
TRBV9,TRBJ2-7,CASSVGMGSYEQYF
TRBV6-1,TRBJ1-2,CASSEAGGGVYGYTF
TRBV6-1,TRBJ1-1,CASSEGGTQAFF
TRBV7-9,TRBJ2-3,CASSDRQGRSTDTQYF
TRBV18,TRBJ2-2,CASSPLVSTGELFF
TRBV18,TRBJ2-1,CASSLRQGKEYNEQFF
TRBV9,TRBJ2-7,CASSVSGVSYEQYF
TRBV4-3,TRBJ2-7,CASSSWPLGYEQYF
TRBV4-2,TRBJ2-3,CASSQDSGTDTQYF
TRBV7-2,TRBJ2-2,CASSLVPNTGELFF
TRBV25-1,TRBJ2-1,CASSRTSGSSDEQFF
TRBV6-6,TRBJ2-7,CASSYSWLAGVPEQYF
TRBV2,TRBJ2-6,CASSEVRANVLTF
TRBV7-9,TRBJ1-5,CASSQQGPDQPQHF
TRBV6-1,TRBJ1-3,CASTKEISIYF
TRBV7-8,TRBJ2-1,CASSFRPYNEQFF
TRBV2,TRBJ2-1,CASSVTGGSRNEQFF
TRBV19,TRBJ1-1,CASSSRQGLWTEAFF
TRBV10-3,TRBJ2-2,CAISELGRKDGTGELFF
TRBV28,TRBJ1-5,CASRSALSNQPQHF
TRBV28,TRBJ1-5,CASSLGTGHQPQHF